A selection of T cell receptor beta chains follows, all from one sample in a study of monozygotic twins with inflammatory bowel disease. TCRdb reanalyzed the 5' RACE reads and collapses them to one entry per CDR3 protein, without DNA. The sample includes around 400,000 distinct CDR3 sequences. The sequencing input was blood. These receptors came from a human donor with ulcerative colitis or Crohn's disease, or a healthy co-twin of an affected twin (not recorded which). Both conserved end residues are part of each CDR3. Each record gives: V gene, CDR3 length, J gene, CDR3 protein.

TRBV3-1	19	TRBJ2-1	CASSQDLPGSANSYNEQFF
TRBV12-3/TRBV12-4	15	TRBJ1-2	CASSPTGAIGYGYTF
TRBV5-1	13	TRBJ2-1	CASSLPGFAEQFF
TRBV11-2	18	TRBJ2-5	CASSLRSSGGVPKETQYF
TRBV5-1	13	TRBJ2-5	CASSLTTEETQYF
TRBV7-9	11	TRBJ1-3	CASTPGNTIYF
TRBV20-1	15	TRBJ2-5	CSAIPGQALQKTQYF
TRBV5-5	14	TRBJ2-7	CASSLWDASYEQYF
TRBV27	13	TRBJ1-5	CASRSNSNQPQHF
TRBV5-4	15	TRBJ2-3	CASSETSGMGDTQYF
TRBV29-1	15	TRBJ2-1	CSVETSSFPYNEQFF
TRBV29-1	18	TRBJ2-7	CSVEREGKLGGSSYEQYF
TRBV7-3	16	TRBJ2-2	CASRLSGRGNTGELFF
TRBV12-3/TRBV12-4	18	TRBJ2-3	CASSSQTLAGGPLDTQYF
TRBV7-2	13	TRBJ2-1	CASSLGAYNEQFF
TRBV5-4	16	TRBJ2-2	CASSLSGQPNTGELFF
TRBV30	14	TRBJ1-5	CAWSVGSRGQPQHF
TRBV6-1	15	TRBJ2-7	CASGEEGQGPYEQYF
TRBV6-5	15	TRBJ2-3	CASSYEAGGTDTQYF
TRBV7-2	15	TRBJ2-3	CASSLDGREADTQYF
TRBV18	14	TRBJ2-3	CASSPDVGTDTQYF
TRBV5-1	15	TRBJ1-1	CASSSKGTANTEAFF
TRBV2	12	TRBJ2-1	CASSEELSEQFF
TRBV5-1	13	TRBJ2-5	CASSARGEETQYF
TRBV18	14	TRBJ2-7	CASSPTSGGNEQYF
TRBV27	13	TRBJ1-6	CASSVIMDSPLHF
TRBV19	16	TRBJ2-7	CASSPTSGQGNYEQYF
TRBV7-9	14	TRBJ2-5	CASRTRGPREAQYF
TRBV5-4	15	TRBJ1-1	CASSTADRGHTEAFF
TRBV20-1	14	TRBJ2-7	CSARDGRNVYEQYF
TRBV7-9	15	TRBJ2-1	CASSLGQGDYNEQFF
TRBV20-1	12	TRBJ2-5	CSAQDLQETQYF
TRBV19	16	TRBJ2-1	CASSIRLGQGANEQFF
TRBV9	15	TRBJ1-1	CASSVDGQMNTEAFF
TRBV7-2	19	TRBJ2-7	CASSLAPRGTGGLPREQYF
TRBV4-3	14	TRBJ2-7	CASSQDKGGDEQYF
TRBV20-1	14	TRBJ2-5	CSAREEKGWETQYF
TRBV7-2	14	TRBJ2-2	CASSLGHVTGELFF
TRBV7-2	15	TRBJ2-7	CASSFDRSSSYEQYF
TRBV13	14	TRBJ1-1	CASSPRVRGREAFF
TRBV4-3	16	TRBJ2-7	CASSQDLWQRSYEQYF
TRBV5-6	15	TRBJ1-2	CASSLGMELVYGYTF
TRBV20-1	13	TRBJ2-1	CSASGGRYNEQFF
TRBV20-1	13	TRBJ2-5	CSASRLGGETQYF
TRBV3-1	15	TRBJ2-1	CASSPGGPGVDEQFF
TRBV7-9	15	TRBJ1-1	CASSLAVNLPTEAFF
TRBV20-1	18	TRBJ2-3	CSAPQMGGVAGGRGLQYF
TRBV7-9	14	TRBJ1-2	CASSLASIPRGYTF
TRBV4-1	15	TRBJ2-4	CASSLTGTGKNIQYF
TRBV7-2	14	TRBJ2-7	CASSRDTFSSEQYF
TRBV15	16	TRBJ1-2	CATSLGSSGGYMGYTF
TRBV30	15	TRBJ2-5	CAWSISGGASETQYF
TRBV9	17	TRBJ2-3	CASSFSWSGGAPDTQYF
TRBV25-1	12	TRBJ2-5	CASSVGGETQYF
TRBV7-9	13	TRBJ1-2	CASSLARAYGYTF
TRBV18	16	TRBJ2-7	CASSATGSKWAYEQYF
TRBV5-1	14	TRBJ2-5	CASSPRDNQETQYF
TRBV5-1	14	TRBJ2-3	CASSFSGRTDTQYF